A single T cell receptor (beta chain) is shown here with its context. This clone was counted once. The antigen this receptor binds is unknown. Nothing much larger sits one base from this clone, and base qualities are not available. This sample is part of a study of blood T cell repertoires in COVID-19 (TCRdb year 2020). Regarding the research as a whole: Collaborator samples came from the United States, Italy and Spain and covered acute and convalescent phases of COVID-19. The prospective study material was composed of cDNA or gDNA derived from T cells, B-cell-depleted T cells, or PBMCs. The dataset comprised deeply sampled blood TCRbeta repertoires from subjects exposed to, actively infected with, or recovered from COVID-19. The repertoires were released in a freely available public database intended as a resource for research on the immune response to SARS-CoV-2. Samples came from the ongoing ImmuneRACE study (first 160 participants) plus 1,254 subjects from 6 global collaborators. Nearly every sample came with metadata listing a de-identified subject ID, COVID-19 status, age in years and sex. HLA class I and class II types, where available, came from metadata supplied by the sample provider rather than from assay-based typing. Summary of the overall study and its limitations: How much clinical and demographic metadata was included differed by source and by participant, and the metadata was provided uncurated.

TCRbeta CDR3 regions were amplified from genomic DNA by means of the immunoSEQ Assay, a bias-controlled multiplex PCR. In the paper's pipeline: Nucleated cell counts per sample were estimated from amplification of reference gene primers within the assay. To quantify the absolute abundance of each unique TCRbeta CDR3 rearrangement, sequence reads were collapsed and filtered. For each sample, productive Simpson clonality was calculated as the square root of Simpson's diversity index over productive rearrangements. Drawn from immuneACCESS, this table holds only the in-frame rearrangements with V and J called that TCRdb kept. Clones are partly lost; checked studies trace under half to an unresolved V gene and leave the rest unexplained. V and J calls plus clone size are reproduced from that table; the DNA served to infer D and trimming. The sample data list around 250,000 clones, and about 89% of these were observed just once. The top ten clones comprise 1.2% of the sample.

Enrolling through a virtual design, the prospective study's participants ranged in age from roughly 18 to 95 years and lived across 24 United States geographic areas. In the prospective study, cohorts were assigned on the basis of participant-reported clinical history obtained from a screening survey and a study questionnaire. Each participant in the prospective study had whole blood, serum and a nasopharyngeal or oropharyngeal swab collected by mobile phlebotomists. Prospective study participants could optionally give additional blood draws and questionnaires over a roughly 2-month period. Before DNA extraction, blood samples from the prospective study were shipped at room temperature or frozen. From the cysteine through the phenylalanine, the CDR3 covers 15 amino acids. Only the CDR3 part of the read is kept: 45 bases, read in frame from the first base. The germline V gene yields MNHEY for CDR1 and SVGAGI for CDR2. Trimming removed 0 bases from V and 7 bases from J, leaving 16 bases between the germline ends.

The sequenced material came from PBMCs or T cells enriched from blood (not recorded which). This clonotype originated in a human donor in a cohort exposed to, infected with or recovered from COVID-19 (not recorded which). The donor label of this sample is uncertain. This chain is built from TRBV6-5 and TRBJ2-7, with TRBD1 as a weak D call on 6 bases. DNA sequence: TGTGCCAGCAGTTACTCGACTACAGGGCCGGGGGAGCAGTACTTC. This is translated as CASSYSTTGPGEQYF.